These T cell receptor beta chains were read from a single sample in a study of OX40 agonist ivuxolimab in advanced cancers. Produced via immunoSEQ multiplex PCR; TCRdb's table is partial and in-frame only. The sample lists about 150,000 clones; approximately 94% were seen once. Material: CD4+ or CD8+ T cells sorted from blood, obtained in a trial of the OX40 agonist ivuxolimab. Receptors originate from an adult with an advanced solid tumor such as melanoma, head and neck, liver or kidney cancer. Both conserved end residues are part of each CDR3.

cdr3_aa j_call v_call
CASSGQVGELFF TRBJ2-2 TRBV10-1
CASSQDYGGGQPQHF TRBJ1-5 TRBV4-2
CASSPPGQGDYGYTF TRBJ1-2 TRBV18
CASSPRTGMGGYTF TRBJ1-2 TRBV9
CASSQAAVADYEQYF TRBJ2-7 TRBV4-1
CAVGGGGQETQYF TRBJ2-5 TRBV19
CASRGTVGYEQYF TRBJ2-7 TRBV6-1
CASFANYGYTF TRBJ1-2 TRBV28
CASSQDRGTVGGNTIYF TRBJ1-3 TRBV4-3
CASSILAGGQGSYEQYF TRBJ2-7 TRBV19
CAISGPQGNTEAFF TRBJ1-1 TRBV10-3
CASSRQGANEKLFF TRBJ1-4 TRBV7-9
CASTHRGYYGYTF TRBJ1-2 TRBV6-1
CASSFLGVEQYF TRBJ2-7 TRBV28
CTSCSGHTTTGANVLTF TRBJ2-6 TRBV1
CASSREGFFSTGELFF TRBJ2-2 TRBV11-3
CSASQGTEAFF TRBJ1-1 TRBV20-1
CASSYGTLTTEAFF TRBJ1-1 TRBV7-2
CASIYTEAFF TRBJ1-1 TRBV2
CATSSYSQSYYGYTF TRBJ1-2 TRBV15
CASSGGRVNNQPQHF TRBJ1-5 TRBV19
CASSLTLTSEYNEQFF TRBJ2-1 TRBV11-2
CASSSEETQYF TRBJ2-5 TRBV18
CASTTGTGAYEQYF TRBJ2-7 TRBV28
CASSTRDTMSNQPQHF TRBJ1-5 TRBV19
CASSQTRFQVPAGNTIYF TRBJ1-3 TRBV4-3
CAWSRTSGSINEQFF TRBJ2-1 TRBV30
CASSSSGGGGHYEQYF TRBJ2-7 TRBV7-8
CASSLLRATSGGYEQYF TRBJ2-7 TRBV28
CASSSADRVANTIYF TRBJ1-3 TRBV28
CATSRGGTPAHEQYF TRBJ2-7 TRBV15
CASSRGSGELFF TRBJ2-2 TRBV5-1
CASSGRGQDYGYTF TRBJ1-2 TRBV2
CASSNVGYDSPLHF TRBJ1-6 TRBV11-1
CASSATGSGDQPQHF TRBJ1-5 TRBV9
CASSRPGTTLTGELFF TRBJ2-2 TRBV5-6
CARFSGANQPQHF TRBJ1-5 TRBV6-4
CSFRDSYEQYF TRBJ2-7 TRBV29-1
CASSLVLGAPADTQYF TRBJ2-3 TRBV7-2
CASSLGQTSPYEQYF TRBJ2-7 TRBV5-1
CSASRNNEQFF TRBJ2-1 TRBV20-1
CASSLGRTWTEAFF TRBJ1-1 TRBV7-2
CASSKWGSAENEQFF TRBJ2-1 TRBV21-1
CASSPGTGKETQYF TRBJ2-5 TRBV7-9
CASSLVGREYEQYF TRBJ2-7 TRBV7-2
CASSAQIRALYEQYF TRBJ2-7 TRBV7-2
CASTYGRLDRQPQHF TRBJ1-5 TRBV19
CASSQGRGLNQPQHF TRBJ1-5 TRBV4-1
CASSLAGYPSQETQYF TRBJ2-5 TRBV5-1
CASSYTGTGHPSAHEQFF TRBJ2-1 TRBV27
CASSQDAGRHRELFF TRBJ2-2 TRBV4-1
CASSLAAEGNEKLFF TRBJ1-4 TRBV5-1
CSVEAASQETQYF TRBJ2-5 TRBV29-1
CASSGGLAGGYYNEQFF TRBJ2-1 TRBV5-4
CASSFTPQGLSNIQYF TRBJ2-4 TRBV28